The sequence of this T cell receptor (beta chain) was determined in a study of T cell changes during pregnancy in multiple sclerosis. The method was immunoSEQ multiplex PCR; TCRdb's version includes in-frame clones alone and lacks a portion of them. The data contain 91,000 or so clones, around 93% of them seen just once; the ten biggest clones take up over 0.85%. The CDR3 consists of 15 residues. Trimming cost V 3 bases and J 1 base; bases outside gene matches: 3. Germline CDR1 reads SGHNT; CDR2 reads YYREEE (reference sequence). The source material was peripheral blood, sampled after pregnancy. The TCR was taken from a female donor with multiple sclerosis, enrolled in a pregnancy study. The rearrangement joins TRBV5-4 to TRBJ2-7; 11 bases are a match to TRBD2. In DNA form, the CDR3 reads TGTGCCAGCAGCTGGGGACTAGCGGTATCCTACGAGCAGTACTTC. Its translation: CASSWGLAVSYEQYF.